A single T cell receptor beta chain is shown here with its context. TCR beta libraries were built with iRepertoire HTBI primers and Arm-PCR of CDR3 regions. TCRdb redid the calling of the multiplex PCR reads with MiXCR, one entry per CDR3 protein. The table includes around 480,000 distinct CDR3 sequences, 16% detected once. J gave up 5 bases and V 6 bases, and 18 bases lay outside the gene matches. This CDR3 comprises 18 residues. The germline V gene encodes CDR1 MNHEY and CDR2 SVGEGT. The entry originates in a study of regulatory T cells in long-lasting Graves disease. Documented time point: newly diagnosed GD, antithyroid drugs for less than 3 months. RNA extracted from PBMCs served as the sequencing template. This same sample was also part of a study on T cells in Graves' hyperthyroidism and ophthalmopathy.

The genes are TRBV6-2 or TRBV6-3 and TRBJ2-1; 8 nucleotides line up with TRBD2. Sequencing was performed on peripheral blood mononuclear cells (PBMCs), taken at new diagnosis, from a patient treated with antithyroid drugs. The sequence was collected from a woman aged 40-60 years with Graves disease. CDR3 region: CASSTAGGGGGPNNEQFF. DNA for the CDR3: TGTGCCAGCAGCACGGCGGGCGGGGGCGGGGGGCCAAACAATGAGCAGTTCTTC.